This TCR beta chain was sequenced for a study of cytomegalovirus exposure and HLA in healthy donors. Findings of the study overall: First-cohort TCR clusters were later found to tend to co-occur in the 120 validation repertoires. The study listed around 150 cytomegalovirus-associated TCR beta chains.

The donors were part of the validation cohort, which consisted of approximately 110 subjects and was separate from the first cohort of 666 subjects. Concerning this clone itself: The antigen is not known.

There are 14 residues in the CDR3. The J segment lost 3 bases and the V segment lost 4 bases, leaving 6 bases of the junction unmatched. In germline, CDR1 is SGHTA, CDR2 FQGNSA. This table comes from immunoSEQ multiplex PCR, and its TCRdb copy is limited to in-frame clones, with some not included. The data show more than 95,000 clones, about 91% seen once. Sequenced sample: PBMCs. The receptor's source is a man between 18 and 29 years old in good health and CMV-seronegative. This chain links TRBV7-2 with TRBJ2-7; TRBD1 aligns across 7 bases. CDR3 in amino acids: CASSYGQANYEQYF. The CDR3 coding sequence is TGTGCCAGCAGCTATGGACAGGCGAACTACGAGCAGTACTTC.